The rows below give T cell receptor beta chains drawn from one sample of a study of T cell responses to AZD1222 COVID-19 vaccine. Only in-frame clones appear in the TCRdb table, and some are missing; sequencing was by immunoSEQ multiplex PCR. The sample contains 110,000 or so clones, 80% to 90% of which appear only once. The source was peripheral blood, collected on day 0 of AZD1222 vaccination. The receptor source for this set is an adult in good health. CDR3s include the opening cysteine and the closing phenylalanine or tryptophan. The D gene is left open where the match is weak. Expanded clones are given a class, and other clones once, few, many or no size at all.

j_call	clone_size	v_call	d_call	cdr3_nt	cdr3_aa
TRBJ1-1	NA	TRBV14	NA	TGTGCCAGCGGGCTGACCATGAACACTGAAGCTTTCTTT	CASGLTMNTEAFF
TRBJ1-2	once	TRBV4-1	NA	TGCGCCAGCAGCCAGACCTCAGAGAACTATGGCTACACCTTC	CASSQTSENYGYTF
TRBJ2-5	NA	TRBV9	NA	TGTGCCAGCAGTCTTACATTCGGGGCGGAAGAGACCCAGTACTTC	CASSLTFGAEETQYF
TRBJ2-1	NA	TRBV6-2/TRBV6-3	NA	TGTGCCAGCAGTCAGAACCCCCCCGGCAGCTCCTACAATGAGCAGTTCTTC	CASSQNPPGSSYNEQFF
TRBJ2-3	once	TRBV5-1	NA	TGCGCCAGCAGCTGGGGGACGCAGGATACGCAGTATTTT	CASSWGTQDTQYF
TRBJ2-5	NA	TRBV7-2	TRBD2	TGTGCCAGCAGCTTATTACCGGGGGGGTTCGCAGAGACCCAGTACTTC	CASSLLPGGFAETQYF
TRBJ2-5	NA	TRBV29-1	TRBD2	TGCAGCGCCCTCCCCCAGCGGGGGAAGCTGGAGACCCAGTACTTC	CSALPQRGKLETQYF
TRBJ1-1	NA	TRBV24-1	TRBD1	TGTGCCACCCCGACAGGGGGAAAAGCTTTCTTT	CATPTGGKAFF
TRBJ2-3	NA	TRBV4-1	TRBD2	TGCGCCAGCAGCCCGACTAGCGGGACAGATACGCAGTATTTT	CASSPTSGTDTQYF
TRBJ2-7	once	TRBV11-2	NA	TGTGCCAGCAGCTTAGGAGATCCCGGGGTGGCCTACGAGCAGTACTTC	CASSLGDPGVAYEQYF
TRBJ1-3	NA	TRBV11-2	NA	TGTGCCAGCAGCTTTGAGGGGAGAAACACCATATATTTT	CASSFEGRNTIYF
TRBJ2-5	few	TRBV11-2	NA	TGTGCCAGCAGCAACGAATTACAAGAGACCCAGTACTTC	CASSNELQETQYF
TRBJ1-6	NA	TRBV19	NA	TGTGCCAGTAGTCAGCCGACTCCCTCGGCCTCACCCCTCCACTTT	CASSQPTPSASPLHF
TRBJ2-2	NA	TRBV19	NA	TGTGCCAGTAAGTTGGGTCGACCGAACACCGGGGAGCTGTTTTTT	CASKLGRPNTGELFF
TRBJ2-7	NA	TRBV10-1	TRBD2	TGCGCCATTATACCACCTACTAGCGTCGACGAGCAGTACTTC	CAIIPPTSVDEQYF
TRBJ1-4	once	TRBV30	TRBD1	TGTGCCTGGAGTGTAGGGGGGACAGTCGGTGAAAAACTGTTTTTT	CAWSVGGTVGEKLFF
TRBJ1-1	NA	TRBV21-1	NA	TGTGCCAGCAGCAAATTTCGGGACGGACAAAATCACACTGAAGCTTTCTTT	CASSKFRDGQNHTEAFF
TRBJ1-6	NA	TRBV6-5	TRBD1	TGTGCCAGCAGTTACATTAGGGGACAGGGGAATTCACCCCTCCACTTT	CASSYIRGQGNSPLHF
TRBJ2-5	NA	TRBV5-1	NA	TGCGCCAGCAGCCTGGGTCCCATCCAAGAGACCCAGTACTTC	CASSLGPIQETQYF
TRBJ2-7	NA	TRBV19	NA	TGTGCCAGTATGAAGAGGTCTAGTACAACCTACGAGCAGTACTTC	CASMKRSSTTYEQYF
TRBJ2-7	NA	TRBV5-6	TRBD1	TGTGCCAGCAGCTTAGGGACAGGGGCTAGTTACGAGCAGTACTTC	CASSLGTGASYEQYF
TRBJ2-3	NA	TRBV6-5	NA	TGTGCCAGCGGGATAGGTAGGCGGGAAGGACGAACGCAGTATTTT	CASGIGRREGRTQYF
TRBJ2-7	NA	TRBV6-5	NA	TGTGCCAGCAGTTACCGAGACGCCGGGTCCTACGAGCAGTACTTC	CASSYRDAGSYEQYF
TRBJ2-6	NA	TRBV6-6	NA	TGTGCCAGCAGCCAGCCCGGGGCCAACGTCCTGACTTTC	CASSQPGANVLTF
TRBJ2-7	NA	TRBV3-1/TRBV3-2	NA	TGTGCCAGCAGCGCGGTCCTACAGGGACTTTCACCCGAGCAGTACTTC	CASSAVLQGLSPEQYF
TRBJ1-3	NA	TRBV6-5	NA	TGTGCCAGCAGTTATACCCCCGCGGACACCATATATTTT	CASSYTPADTIYF
TRBJ1-2	NA	TRBV24-1	TRBD1	TGTGCCACCAGTGAGGGGGGACAGAACTATGGCTACACCTTC	CATSEGGQNYGYTF
TRBJ1-6	few	TRBV25-1	NA	TGTGCCAGCAGTGAATCGGGGGATTCGTCACCCCTCCACTTT	CASSESGDSSPLHF
TRBJ2-3	once	TRBV11-2	NA	TGTGCCAGCAGCTTAGGGGGGCTGTCTAGCACAGATACGCAGTATTTT	CASSLGGLSSTDTQYF
TRBJ1-5	NA	TRBV6-6	NA	TGTGCCAGTAACCCTGTGGTGAATCAGCCCCAGCATTTT	CASNPVVNQPQHF
TRBJ2-3	NA	TRBV11-3	TRBD2	TGTGCCAGCAGCCAAGGACTAGCGGGGATTAGCACAGATACGCAGTATTTT	CASSQGLAGISTDTQYF
TRBJ1-5	NA	TRBV19	NA	TGTGCCAGTAGTATGCTCAATAAGGGTAGCAATCAGCCCCAGCATTTT	CASSMLNKGSNQPQHF
TRBJ1-4	NA	TRBV28	TRBD1	TGTGCCAGCAGTTTATGGACCGGGACAGGGGGGGGAACTAATGAAAAACTGTTTTTT	CASSLWTGTGGGTNEKLFF
TRBJ2-3	NA	TRBV29-1	NA	TGCAGCGGAGGAGAGGACGCCCTAAGGGCAGATACGCAGTATTTT	CSGGEDALRADTQYF
TRBJ1-5	few	TRBV19	NA	TGTGCCAGTAGTATGGGGACACTCGGGGTTCAGCCCCAGCATTTT	CASSMGTLGVQPQHF
TRBJ1-4	few	TRBV18	NA	TGTGCCAGCTCACCACCAGGGTTTAGTGAAAAACTGTTTTTT	CASSPPGFSEKLFF
TRBJ2-5	NA	TRBV10-3	TRBD2	TGTGCCATCAGTCCCGGACTAGCGGGGGCAAAAGAGACCCAGTACTTC	CAISPGLAGAKETQYF
TRBJ1-2	NA	TRBV5-1	NA	TGCGCCAGCAGCACTCGGACTTATTCCTATGGCTACACCTTC	CASSTRTYSYGYTF
TRBJ1-2	NA	TRBV28	TRBD1	TGTGCCAGCACCCAACCCGGGACAGGGTTTTATGGCTACACCTTC	CASTQPGTGFYGYTF
TRBJ2-7	NA	TRBV7-3	TRBD2	TGTGCCAGCAGCCCCCACTCGGGACTAGCGGGAGGGCGGGGCTACGAGCAGTACTTC	CASSPHSGLAGGRGYEQYF
TRBJ1-1	NA	TRBV9	NA	TGTGCCAGCAGCCTAGCGGGCGGTGAAGCTTTCTTT	CASSLAGGEAFF
TRBJ1-5	NA	TRBV19	NA	TGTGCCAGTAGTCCTACCGGGTTGCCTAGCAATCAGCCCCAGCATTTT	CASSPTGLPSNQPQHF
TRBJ1-4	once	TRBV5-1	NA	TGCGCCAGCAGGTCAGGAGGTGCAACTAATGAAAAACTGTTTTTT	CASRSGGATNEKLFF
TRBJ2-1	NA	TRBV6-4	TRBD2	TGTGCCAGCAGTGACACGACTAGCGGGAGTGGCAATGAGCAGTTCTTC	CASSDTTSGSGNEQFF
TRBJ2-1	NA	TRBV28	NA	TGTGCCAGCAGTACGACAGATGGTGAGCAGTTCTTC	CASSTTDGEQFF
TRBJ2-7	NA	TRBV30	NA	TGTGCCTGGAATCGGGGCTTAACCTACGAGCAGTACTTC	CAWNRGLTYEQYF
TRBJ2-7	NA	TRBV7-8	NA	TGTGCCAGCAGCTTAGAAGCAGAATTATCCTACGAGCAGTACTTC	CASSLEAELSYEQYF
TRBJ2-1	NA	TRBV29-1	TRBD2	TGCAGCGTTGAGAAAGCGGGAGCCGACAATGAGCAGTTCTTC	CSVEKAGADNEQFF
TRBJ1-2	once	TRBV5-1	TRBD1	TGCGCCAGCAGCTCGGGACAGGCCTATGGCTACACCTTC	CASSSGQAYGYTF
TRBJ1-2	NA	TRBV11-3	NA	TGTGCCAGCTCAAAACCGGGACTGAACTATGGCTACACCTTC	CASSKPGLNYGYTF
TRBJ2-3	NA	TRBV3-1/TRBV3-2	TRBD2	TGTGCCAGCTATCTAGCGGGCACAGATACGCAGTATTTT	CASYLAGTDTQYF
TRBJ2-3	few	TRBV6-4	TRBD2	TGTGCCAGCAGTGATTCGACTAGCGGAGGGGATACGCAGTATTTT	CASSDSTSGGDTQYF
TRBJ1-1	NA	TRBV9	TRBD1	TGTGCCAGCAGCACTGCACAGGGGGTGGACACTGAAGCTTTCTTT	CASSTAQGVDTEAFF
TRBJ2-1	NA	TRBV11-2	NA	TGTGCCAGCAGCTGGACCATCAATGAGCAGTTCTTC	CASSWTINEQFF
TRBJ1-3	NA	TRBV6-1	NA	TGTGCCAGCAGTGAGATGACAAGTGGAAACACCATATATTTT	CASSEMTSGNTIYF